The following is a TCR beta chain sequence with its context. This sample was taken from a study of blood T cell repertoires in COVID-19. Background on the study: Acute and convalescent COVID-19 specimens originated in the United States, Italy and Spain.

In the original workflow: Reference gene primer amplification in the assay estimated nucleated cell counts. Some clones are missing from TCRdb's copy, which holds only in-frame ones; the method was immunoSEQ multiplex PCR. D and trimming were read from the DNA, whereas the V and J calls and clone size are those reported in that table. The repertoire holds 250,000 to 350,000 clones, with 89% as singletons. This CDR3 is 13 amino acids long. Germline CDR1 and CDR2: SGDLS and YYNGEE. V shed 0 bases and J shed 4 bases, with 7 bases lying between them. The specimen was peripheral blood. The rearrangement joins TRBV9 to TRBJ1-2; D not certain. The TCR was taken from a man aged 18-30 years who had recovered from COVID-19. CDR3 nucleotide sequence: TGTGCCAGCAGCGTAGTTCATAGCTATGGCTACACCTTC. This codes for CASSVVHSYGYTF.